This T cell receptor beta chain was retrieved from a study of memory CD4+ T cells and cytomegalovirus serostatus. Study information: Healthy Belgian adult donors included roughly ten CMV-positive and some 24 CMV-negative people. The study, taken as a whole, reports: The CMV-associated TCR signature appears largely within the CD4+ memory repertoire.

The CDR3 totals 13 residues. This clone turned up a few times. As yet, its antigen is unknown. Single viable CD3+CD4+CD8-CD45RO+ cells were sorted as the memory CD4+ T cells. CMV serostatus came from serum IgG against pp150, pp28, p38, p52. In the original analysis: After removing out-of-frame reads, around 2,100,000 distinct TCRbeta sequences remained. Using immunoSEQ multiplex PCR, the repertoire was profiled, and TCRdb retains in-frame clones only, with some absent. V, J and clone size reflect that table, while D and trimming were determined from the DNA. The data show over 45,000 clones, approximately 77% seen once.

Material: memory CD4+ T cells from blood. This rearrangement joins TRBV21-1 to TRBJ2-5. TRBV21-1 is a recognized pseudogene. The receptor comes from an adult in good health and CMV-seronegative. Some clones in this sample may be carry-over from other donors' samples. The CDR3: CASSKAGLETQYF. CDR3 in DNA: TGTGCCAGCAGCAAAGCAGGGTTAGAGACCCAGTACTTC.